This is a list of T cell receptor beta chains from one sample in a study of blood T cell repertoires in COVID-19. Using immunoSEQ multiplex PCR, the repertoire was profiled, and TCRdb retains in-frame clones only, with some absent. The sample holds approximately 250,000 clones, approximately 82% seen once. Material: peripheral blood. All receptors come from a man between 40 and 49 years old who had recovered from COVID-19. The CDR3 runs from the conserved cysteine through the conserved F or W. A D gene is named only where the DNA matches it firmly. A row's size may be missing; if present it is once, few, many or a size class.

.	TRBJ1-6	TRBV7-9	.	CASSFPEGGRPLHF	TGTGCCAGCAGCTTCCCGGAGGGGGGGAGACCCCTCCACTTT
.	TRBJ2-7	TRBV3-1/TRBV3-2	.	CASSLEGAEQYF	TGTGCCAGCAGCCTGGAGGGGGCCGAGCAGTACTTC
few	TRBJ1-6	TRBV19	TRBD1	CASRGTGPQSPLHF	TGTGCCAGTAGGGGGACAGGGCCTCAGTCACCCCTCCACTTT
.	TRBJ1-1	TRBV18	.	CASSEGSPTEAFF	TGTGCCAGCTCCGAAGGGAGCCCCACTGAAGCTTTCTTT
.	TRBJ1-1	TRBV6-5	.	CASTLSRTTEAFF	TGTGCCAGCACACTATCTCGAACAACTGAAGCTTTCTTT
.	TRBJ2-3	TRBV3-1/TRBV3-2	TRBD2	CASSQVSLAGASTDTQYF	TGTGCCAGCAGCCAAGTCTCGCTAGCGGGGGCTAGCACAGATACGCAGTATTTT
.	TRBJ1-5	TRBV6-4	TRBD1	CASSASAWGTGGKNSNQPQHF	TGTGCCAGCAGTGCCTCAGCTTGGGGGACAGGGGGCAAAAATAGCAATCAGCCCCAGCATTTT
.	TRBJ2-1	TRBV5-1	.	CASSPRDSSSYNEQFF	TGCGCCAGCAGCCCAAGGGACTCGAGCTCCTACAATGAGCAGTTCTTC
.	TRBJ2-5	TRBV5-6	TRBD1	CASSLDGTGGFQETQYF	TGTGCCAGCAGCTTGGACGGGACAGGTGGTTTCCAAGAGACCCAGTACTTC
.	TRBJ2-7	TRBV3-1/TRBV3-2	TRBD1	CASSQSGQGHAEQYF	TGTGCCAGCAGCCAGTCGGGACAGGGGCACGCCGAGCAGTACTTC
.	TRBJ1-5	TRBV15	TRBD1	CATSLDRGFNQPQHF	TGTGCCACCAGCCTCGACAGGGGCTTCAATCAGCCCCAGCATTTT
.	TRBJ2-1	TRBV4-1	TRBD2	CASSPRESSYNEQFF	TGCGCCAGCAGCCCGCGGGAGAGCTCCTACAATGAGCAGTTCTTC
few	TRBJ2-7	TRBV2	.	CASSATFTYEQYF	TGTGCCAGCAGTGCGACATTTACCTACGAGCAGTACTTC
.	TRBJ2-3	TRBV5-5	.	CASSLRGARTDTQYF	TGTGCCAGCAGCTTGCGCGGGGCCCGCACAGATACGCAGTATTTT
.	TRBJ1-4	TRBV6-2/TRBV6-3	TRBD1	CASSDPGTDNEKLFF	TGTGCCAGCAGTGACCCCGGGACAGATAATGAAAAACTGTTTTTT
.	TRBJ2-7	TRBV5-4	TRBD2	CASSSGLADVYEQYF	TGTGCCAGCAGCTCCGGACTAGCGGACGTCTACGAGCAGTACTTC
few	TRBJ1-2	TRBV13	.	CASSLLQGIHYGYTF	TGTGCCAGCAGCTTACTACAGGGTATTCACTATGGCTACACCTTC
once	TRBJ2-1	TRBV7-7	TRBD2	CASSLEPTSGRLDEQFF	TGTGCCAGCAGCTTAGAACCGACTAGCGGGAGGCTCGATGAGCAGTTCTTC
.	TRBJ1-1	TRBV11-2	TRBD1	CASSSLRDSGEAFF	TGTGCCAGCAGCTCACTCCGGGACAGCGGCGAAGCTTTCTTT
once	TRBJ2-7	TRBV2	.	CASSEQGTVYEQYF	TGTGCCAGCAGTGAACAGGGGACCGTCTACGAGCAGTACTTC
.	TRBJ2-2	TRBV19	TRBD1	CASSRSGTGNTGELFF	TGTGCCAGTAGTAGATCCGGGACAGGGAACACCGGGGAGCTGTTTTTT
few	TRBJ2-4	TRBV5-4	TRBD2	CASSRTSEAKNIQYF	TGTGCCAGCAGTCGGACTAGCGAGGCCAAAAACATTCAGTACTTC
once	TRBJ2-2	TRBV6-2/TRBV6-3	TRBD2	CASSFIAGAANTGELFF	TGTGCCAGCAGTTTCATAGCGGGGGCAGCGAACACCGGGGAGCTGTTTTTT
.	TRBJ1-1	TRBV18	TRBD1	CASSPGTGGTEAFF	TGTGCCAGCTCACCCGGGACAGGGGGAACTGAAGCTTTCTTT
.	TRBJ2-5	TRBV24-1	TRBD2	CATSTSGQQTQYF	TGTGCCACCAGTACTAGCGGCCAACAGACCCAGTACTTC
.	TRBJ2-5	TRBV7-2	TRBD2	CASSFRAGGQETQYF	TGTGCCAGCAGCTTCCGAGCGGGGGGCCAAGAGACCCAGTACTTC
.	TRBJ1-1	TRBV2	.	CASSEEDSEAFF	TGTGCCAGCAGTGAAGAGGACAGCGAAGCTTTCTTT
.	TRBJ2-2	TRBV9	TRBD2	CASSDPSGSRSGELFF	TGTGCCAGCAGCGACCCTAGCGGGAGTAGGTCCGGGGAGCTGTTTTTT
.	TRBJ1-5	TRBV4-3	.	CASSQDRLPSNQPQHF	TGCGCCAGCAGCCAAGATAGACTACCTAGCAATCAGCCCCAGCATTTT